This T cell receptor (beta chain) was obtained from a study of identifying expanded T cells in peripheral blood. Overall study results and limits: Variance in clone template counts between approximately 2-week samples significantly increased with total template count across all healthy donors.

During the collection period, no donor immune events like infections were recorded. On this clone: Its antigen is as yet unknown.

Clones were sequenced by immunoSEQ multiplex PCR, and TCRdb holds only the in-frame ones, with some missing. The repertoire holds around 85,000 clones, with 89% as singletons. There are 13 residues in the CDR3. The V gene lost 0 bases and the J gene lost 2 bases, with 4 bases spanning the gap. CDR1 is WNHNN, CDR2 SYGVQD, per germline (reference sequence). Sample: blood. This TCR was sampled from a person aged 18 to 70 in good health. The V gene is TRBV10-1, the J gene TRBJ1-2; no definite D call. The CDR3 loop is CASSESPNYGYTF. DNA of the CDR3: TGCGCCAGCAGTGAGTCTCCCAACTATGGCTACACCTTC.